Sequencing of this TCR beta chain was carried out in a study of beta chain features in type 1 diabetes. Study-level findings and limits: For Type 1 diabetes patients, all four CD4+ subsets carried TCRB CDR3s that were moderately but significantly shorter.

Investigators reverse transcribed all isolated RNA, so they sequenced expressed TCRB transcripts. Mean read depth for naive, central memory and regulatory T cell samples was 3 million to 4.5 million reads. Libraries were prepared by immunoSEQ multiplex PCR; TCRdb keeps only in-frame clonotypes and omits some of them. The data contain about 160,000 clones, less than 9.5% of them singletons. This clone was recorded a few times. The antigen remains undetermined. Germline CDR1 is SGHDN and CDR2 is FVKESK. This CDR3 spans 15 amino acids. V dropped 0 bases and J dropped 1 base, with 9 bases sitting between them.

Sequencing was performed on central memory CD4+ T cells from blood. The TCR comes from a woman aged 40 to 55 with type 1 diabetes. The chain links TRBV14 to TRBJ1-1; D is uncertain. The CDR3 nucleotides are TGTGCCAGCAGCCAAGATCGGAGAAGGAACACTGAAGCTTTCTTT. It encodes CASSQDRRRNTEAFF.